The next 30 T cell receptor beta chains were all read from a single sample in a study of cytomegalovirus exposure and HLA in healthy donors (dated by TCRdb to 2017 to 2019). The library came from the immunoSEQ multiplex PCR assay. For the multiplex PCR, a mixture combining 60 forward primers for TCR Vbeta segments and 13 reverse primers for TCR Jbeta segments was used. TCRdb re-hosts the immuneACCESS table, in-frame sequences only. Its copies lack some clones; in the studies checked, an unresolved V gene accounts for under half of them, and the cause for the rest is not known. Present in this sample are roughly 120,000 clones, roughly four fifths of which were seen just once. Of the sample, about 13% is held by the ten largest clones. The source material was PBMCs. Receptors were obtained from a woman aged 60-75 years in good health and CMV-seropositive.

CDR3 DNA: TGTGCCAGCTCGCAGCAGGTAGGAAACACTGAAGCTTTCTTT. Encoded protein: CASSQQVGNTEAFF. The chain combines TRBV18 with TRBJ1-1; D uncertain. Germline assignment: CDR1 KGHSH and CDR2 LQKENI. CDR3 length: 14 residues. The V end was cut by 6 bases, the J end by 2 bases, with 13 bases between.

This clone was observed once. The rearrangement uses TRBV12-5 and TRBJ2-1; D possibly corresponds to TRBD2 (5 bases). CDR1 and CDR2 from the germline V gene are LGHNT and FRNRAP. Deletions cut 0 bases from V and 7 bases from J, with 13 bases between. CDR3 length: 15 amino acids. The CDR3 region is CASGLVSSTGNEQFF. The CDR3 DNA follows: TGTGCTAGTGGTTTGGTAAGTTCGACGGGAAATGAGCAGTTCTTC.

V is TRBV6-1 and J is TRBJ2-5; 10 bases line up with TRBD1. Germline-derived CDR1 and CDR2 are MNHNS and SASEGT. The V segment lost 6 bases and the J segment 5 bases; nucleotides outside the gene matches: 6. CDR3 length: 14 residues. In DNA, the CDR3 is TGTGCCAGCAGCAGGACAGGGGGGTGGGAGACCCAGTACTTC. Its translation is CASSRTGGWETQYF.

The chain carries TRBV15 and TRBJ1-1; 8 bases are a match to TRBD1. The CDR3 is made up of 13 amino acids. Trimming cost V 1 base and J 7 bases; bases outside gene matches: 2. The germline V gene has CDR1 LNHNV and CDR2 YYDKDF (reference sequence). This chain's CDR3 is CATSRADRGEAFF. The CDR3 DNA follows: TGTGCCACCAGCAGAGCTGACAGGGGTGAAGCTTTCTTT. Full variable domain (outside the CDR3, taken from reference TRBV15 and TRBJ1-1): DAMVIQNPRYQVTQFGKPVTLSCSQTLNHNVMYWYQQKSSQAPKLLFHYYDKDFNNEADTPDNFQSRRPNTSFCFLDIRSPGLGDTAMYLCATSRADRGEAFFGQGTRLTVV.

The count of this clone is one. The chain links TRBV5-1 to TRBJ2-3, with 16 bases identical to TRBD2. Trimming removed 1 base from V and 4 bases from J; junction bases left unmatched: 6. This CDR3 is built from 18 residues. Germline-derived CDR1 and CDR2 are SGHRS and YFSETQ. CDR3 region: CASSLFGTSGGAADTQYF. CDR3 DNA sequence: TGCGCCAGCAGCTTGTTTGGGACTAGCGGGGGGGCCGCAGATACGCAGTATTTT.

In this sample, this clone turned up a few times. V gene TRBV7-2 combines with J gene TRBJ2-7, with 11 bases aligning to TRBD2. The CDR3 extends over 15 amino acids. V lost 2 bases, J lost 5 bases, and 5 bases stayed unmatched. Per germline, CDR1 SGHTA and CDR2 FQGNSA. The CDR3 here is CASSLTSGSRHEQYF. The CDR3 region has the DNA TGTGCCAGCAGCTTAACTAGCGGGAGTAGGCACGAGCAGTACTTC.

This chain connects TRBV7-2 to TRBJ2-5; 10 bases map to TRBD2. This CDR3 has 16 amino acids. The V and J ends lost 1 base and 4 bases, in that order; junction bases with no gene match: 6. From germline, CDR1 is SGHTA and CDR2 FQGNSA. This chain's CDR3 is CASSLGTSGVGETQYF. The CDR3 DNA follows: TGTGCCAGCAGCTTAGGTACTAGCGGGGTCGGAGAGACCCAGTACTTC. Complete variable domain (other parts from reference TRBV7-2 and TRBJ2-5): GAGVSQSPSNKVTEKGKDVELRCDPISGHTALYWYRQSLGQGLEFLIYFQGNSAPDKSGLPSDRFSAERTGGSVSTLTIQRTQQEDSAVYLCASSLGTSGVGETQYFGPGTRLLVL.

Of note for this clone: One end of the junction fails to match germline, which may point to a read error. The rearrangement links TRBV5-1 to TRBJ1-1, with a tentative D call TRBD1 (6 bases). There are 12 residues in the CDR3. Germline V gene sequence: CDR1 SGHRS, CDR2 YFSETQ. CDR3 loop: CASSLTPGQKIF. CDR3 nucleotides: TGCGCCAGCAGCTTGACTCCAGGACAGAAGATATTT. Full variable domain (missing parts from reference TRBV5-1 and TRBJ1-1): KAGVTQTPRYLIKTRGQQVTLSCSPISGHRSVSWYQQTPGQGLQFLFEYFSETQRNKGNFPGRFSGRQFSNSRSEMNVSTLELGDSALYLCASSLTPGQKIFGQGTRLTVV.

V and J are TRBV15 and TRBJ1-1; a weak D match, TRBD1 (5 bases). V dropped 0 bases and J dropped 10 bases, with 12 bases sitting between them. Germline V lookup: CDR1 LNHNV, CDR2 YYDKDF (reference sequence). The CDR3 is 13 residues long. This CDR3 is CATSRDWAGIAFF. In nucleotides, the CDR3 is TGTGCCACCAGCAGAGATTGGGCAGGGATAGCTTTCTTT.

This clone was observed a few times. V gene TRBV11-2 combines with J gene TRBJ2-3, with 7 positions matching TRBD2. The CDR3 has 16 residues. Losses at the gene ends were 1 base for V and 0 bases for J; bases not matched to a gene: 4. CDR1 SGHAT and CDR2 FQNNGV come from the germline V gene. CDR3 sequence (DNA): TGTGCCAGCAGCTTAGTTGGGGGGGGAAGCACAGATACGCAGTATTTT. Protein product: CASSLVGGGSTDTQYF.

The gene calls are TRBV10-3 and TRBJ1-6, with 8 bases identical to TRBD1. This CDR3 has 16 amino acids. With 0 bases clipped from V and 10 bases from J, the junction kept 8 bases outside the gene matches. Germline V gene lookup returns CDR1 ENHRY and CDR2 SYGVKD. CDR3 protein: CAISESAGQVGSPLHF. In nucleotides, the CDR3 is TGTGCCATCAGTGAGTCGGCGGGACAGGTCGGCTCACCCCTCCACTTT.

The chain employs TRBV7-9 and TRBJ2-5; 11 bases are shared with TRBD2. The CDR3 runs 14 residues. Unmatched junction bases numbered 1, after V lost 5 bases and J lost 2 bases. In germline, CDR1 is SEHNR, CDR2 FQNEAQ (reference sequence). The CDR3 loop reads CASSGTSGQETQYF. Written as DNA, the CDR3 is TGTGCCAGCAGCGGGACTAGCGGACAAGAGACCCAGTACTTC.

The chain links TRBV5-4 to TRBJ2-3; a possible D gene is TRBD2 (5 bases). Deletions cut 0 bases from V and 5 bases from J, with 10 bases between. Germline CDR1 is SGHNT and CDR2 is YYREEE (reference sequence). The CDR3 totals 14 residues. CDR3 sequence reads: CASSLADGGDTQYF. The CDR3 DNA reads TGTGCCAGCAGCTTGGCCGATGGAGGAGATACGCAGTATTTT.

This clone has only one observation. V is TRBV14 and J is TRBJ1-4, with a possible D match to TRBD1 (5 bases). The CDR3 loop spans 14 amino acids. Germline V lookup: CDR1 SGHDN, CDR2 FVKESK. The germline V and J ends were trimmed by 1 base and 3 bases, with 6 bases remaining between them. CDR3: CASSQGQSNEKLFF. In DNA form, the CDR3 reads TGTGCCAGCAGCCAAGGACAGTCTAATGAAAAACTGTTTTTT.

A word on this clone: The identical CDR3 is also encoded by other nucleotide sequences in the sample. The rearrangement joins TRBV11-2 to TRBJ1-2, with a possible D match to TRBD1 (5 bases). The CDR3 sequence is 15 residues long. Trimming left V 1 base short and J 0 bases short, with 9 bases between. Germline lookup yields CDR1 SGHAT and CDR2 FQNNGV. The CDR3 region has the DNA TGTGCCAGCAGCTTAGTTGGGGGGGCTAACTATGGCTACACCTTC. Amino acid sequence: CASSLVGGANYGYTF.

The chain is built from TRBV5-1 and TRBJ1-2; 7 bases align to TRBD1. From germline, CDR1 is SGHRS and CDR2 YFSETQ. CDR3 length: 13 residues. The V segment lost 4 bases and the J segment 5 bases; nucleotides outside the gene matches: 5. The CDR3 DNA reads TGCGCCAGCAGCCCCTACAGGGGTTATGGCTACACCTTC. Translation gives CASSPYRGYGYTF.

This clone was observed once. V and J are TRBV19 and TRBJ2-4; 9 nucleotides align to TRBD1. The length of the CDR3 is 17 residues. Germline values: CDR1 LNHDA, CDR2 SQIVND (reference sequence). Trimming removed 3 bases from V and 4 bases from J; junction bases left unmatched: 10. The CDR3 is CASSIPGDRGTKNIQYF. CDR3 bases: TGTGCCAGTAGTATCCCCGGAGACAGGGGGACGAAAAACATTCAGTACTTC.

As regards this clone: At one end, the junction sequence differs from germline, possibly due to a read error. This sequence joins TRBV30 and TRBJ1-2, with a possible D match to TRBD1 (6 bases). Germline V CDR1 and CDR2: GTSNPN, SVGIG (reference sequence). CDR3 length: 13 amino acids. CDR3: CAWIRGGDSGCTF. CDR3 nucleotide sequence: TGTGCCTGGATAAGGGGGGGAGATTCGGGCTGCACCTTC.

The rearrangement links TRBV6-1 to TRBJ1-2; maybe TRBD1 (5 bases). The CDR3 spans 15 residues. Germline V gene sequence: CDR1 MNHNS, CDR2 SASEGT. The V end was cut by 1 base, the J end by 6 bases, with 15 bases between. The CDR3 nucleotides are TGTGCCAGCAGTGAAGGGAGGGGTAGGACGGATGGCTACACCTTC. This gives the protein CASSEGRGRTDGYTF.

This sequence joins TRBV10-3 and TRBJ1-3; no reliable D call. CDR1 and CDR2 from the germline V gene are ENHRY and SYGVKD. The V end lost 3 bases, the J end lost 2 bases, and 11 bases lay between the germline ends. The CDR3 covers 15 residues. The CDR3 coding sequence is TGTGCCATCAGTGATTTCAGCCAGGCTGGAAACACCATATATTTT. This encodes CAISDFSQAGNTIYF.

V usage is TRBV27 and J usage is TRBJ1-6; D perhaps matches TRBD1 (5 bases). This CDR3 region has 16 residues. V was trimmed by 2 bases and J by 11 bases, leaving 19 bases between them. Germline-derived CDR1 and CDR2 are MNHEY and SMNVEV (reference sequence). Here the CDR3 reads CASSLNVDTPWPPLHF. In DNA, the CDR3 is TGTGCCAGCAGTTTAAACGTGGACACCCCTTGGCCACCCCTCCACTTT.

This clone occurred a few times. This chain links TRBV6-1 with TRBJ1-3; possibly TRBD1 for D (5 bases). CDR3 length: 16 amino acids. Trimming cost V 0 bases and J 0 bases, with 9 bases left between them. Germline-derived CDR1 and CDR2 are MNHNS and SASEGT. In DNA form, the CDR3 reads TGTGCCAGCAGTGAAGCGTCAGGGCCCTCTGGAAACACCATATATTTT. It specifies CASSEASGPSGNTIYF.

The rearrangement joins TRBV5-1 to TRBJ2-5, with 8 bases lining up with TRBD1. Germline assignment: CDR1 SGHRS and CDR2 YFSETQ. Trimming at V came to 5 bases and at J to 5 bases, leaving 8 bases not matched to a gene. The CDR3 has 14 amino acids. DNA of the CDR3: TGCGCCAGCAGTTTCGGACAGGGAGAGGAGACCCAGTACTTC. Protein product: CASSFGQGEETQYF.

The V and J genes are TRBV10-3 and TRBJ2-7; D is perhaps TRBD2 (6 bases). Germline-derived CDR1 and CDR2 are ENHRY and SYGVKD. The V gene lost 6 bases and the J gene lost 0 bases, with 6 bases spanning the gap. The CDR3 has 12 residues. DNA of the CDR3: TGTGCCATCAGGGGGGGCTCCTACGAGCAGTACTTC. Translated, it gives CAIRGGSYEQYF.

V gene TRBV30 combines with J gene TRBJ2-7; D is perhaps TRBD1 (6 bases). The CDR3 has 14 residues. Germline loops: CDR1 GTSNPN, CDR2 SVGIG (reference sequence). The V gene lost 0 bases and the J gene lost 0 bases, with 9 bases spanning the gap. CDR3 in DNA: TGTGCCTGGAGTGTCACAGGGAGCTCCTACGAGCAGTACTTC. Translating gives CAWSVTGSSYEQYF.

J is TRBJ2-1 and V is TRBV4-1; 12 nucleotides match TRBD2. This CDR3 comprises 16 residues. Germline V lookup: CDR1 MGHRA, CDR2 YSYEKL. J lost 7 bases, V lost 0 bases, and 4 bases had no gene match. The CDR3 is CASSQDRLAGENEQFF. Here the CDR3 DNA reads TGCGCCAGCAGCCAAGACAGACTAGCGGGAGAAAATGAGCAGTTCTTC.

As concerns this clone: At one end the junction does not follow the germline gene, possibly because of a read error. The chain employs TRBV7-9 and TRBJ2-5, with 8 bases that match TRBD2. The CDR3 loop spans 18 amino acids. Looked up from germline, CDR1 is SEHNR and CDR2 is FQNEAQ (reference sequence). CDR3 amino acids: CSSSPRWEAGEVRETQYF. For the CDR3, the DNA is TGTTCCAGCAGCCCCCGGTGGGAAGCGGGGGAGGTCCGGGAGACCCAGTACTTC.

The CDR3: CAISGPGQGNNEQFF. The CDR3 DNA reads TGTGCCATCAGTGGCCCGGGACAGGGTAACAATGAGCAGTTCTTC. The rearrangement links TRBV10-3 to TRBJ2-1; 9 bases are shared with TRBD1. Germline lookup yields CDR1 ENHRY and CDR2 SYGVKD. This CDR3 is 15 amino acids long. Trimming cost V 4 bases and J 5 bases; bases outside gene matches: 6.

The chain links TRBV15 to TRBJ1-1; maybe TRBD1 (5 bases). Germline V gene lookup returns CDR1 LNHNV and CDR2 YYDKDF (reference sequence). This CDR3 is 15 amino acids long. V dropped 5 bases and J dropped 4 bases, with 17 bases sitting between them. In DNA, the CDR3 is TGTGCCACCAGCCGGGGGGGAGGGCGGGGCACTGAAGCTTTCTTT. Its protein is CATSRGGGRGTEAFF. The full variable domain, with the rest looked up from reference TRBV15 and TRBJ1-1, is DAMVIQNPRYQVTQFGKPVTLSCSQTLNHNVMYWYQQKSSQAPKLLFHYYDKDFNNEADTPDNFQSRRPNTSFCFLDIRSPGLGDTAMYLCATSRGGGRGTEAFFGQGTRLTVV.

CDR3 in amino acids: CSVVGGGADEQFF. CDR3 coding DNA: TGCAGCGTTGTGGGGGGAGGAGCGGATGAGCAGTTCTTC. This chain joins TRBV29-1 and TRBJ2-1; possibly TRBD2 for D (6 bases). Trimming cost V 4 bases and J 8 bases, with 15 bases left between them. CDR1 is SQVTM, CDR2 ANQGSEA, per germline. The CDR3 sequence is 13 residues long.